Sequencing of this T cell receptor beta chain was carried out in a study of a mutant IDH1 vaccine in newly diagnosed glioma. Overall study: Eight vaccine doses were administered to patients at weeks 1, 3, 5, 7, 11, 15, 19 and 23. Vaccination was launched 4-6 weeks after radiotherapy alone, or with temozolomide cycles.

After removal of 2 bases from V and 4 bases from J, the junction contained 8 bases not matched to a gene. CDR3 length equals 16 residues. Germline lookup yields CDR1 SNHLY and CDR2 FYNNEI. Data came from immunoSEQ multiplex PCR; TCRdb stores just in-frame clones and leaves some out. The repertoire includes 40,000 to 55,000 clones, 90% to 95% of them detected once, and approximately 2.5% sits in the top ten. This clone was seen a handful of times. Its antigen is not identified. Time point defined: week 11, during vaccination. The content of each vaccine dose was 300 ug of mutant IDH1 20-mer peptide, and topical imiquimod accompanied it.

The genes are TRBV2 and TRBJ2-5; the match to TRBD1 covers 9 bases. The input for sequencing was PBMCs, taken from a glioma patient whose treatment included an IDH1 peptide vaccine. The source of this sequence is a man aged 45-65 years with glioma. The CDR3, as DNA: TGTGCCAGCAGTGAATTGGGACAGGGTTTGGTAGAGACCCAGTACTTC. As protein: CASSELGQGLVETQYF.